Here is one T cell receptor beta chain with its context. The source of the sample is a study of cytomegalovirus exposure and HLA in healthy donors. The PCR used 60 Vbeta and 13 Jbeta primers. TCRdb's table, derived via immunoSEQ multiplex PCR, lists solely in-frame clones and lacks some. The sample records around 120,000 clones, roughly 69% being singletons. The J segment lost 3 bases and the V segment lost 6 bases, leaving 4 bases of the junction unmatched. Germline assignment: CDR1 MNHEY and CDR2 SVGAGI. The CDR3 totals 14 residues. The clonotype comes from a man under 40 in good health and CMV-seropositive. The chain combines TRBV6-5 with TRBJ1-2; 10 nucleotides align to TRBD1. The sequenced sample was PBMCs. CDR3 residues: CASSLDRGDYGYTF. In DNA, the CDR3 is TGTGCCAGCAGCTTGGACAGGGGGGACTATGGCTACACCTTC.